This TCR beta chain originates from a study of blood T cell repertoires in COVID-19. In the study overall: Collection of acute and convalescent COVID-19 samples took place in the United States, Italy and Spain. T cells, B-cell-depleted T cells, or PBMCs supplied cDNA or gDNA.

Germline V gene data show CDR1 as MNHEY and CDR2 as SVGEGT. The V end lost 2 bases, the J end lost 8 bases, and 14 bases lay between the germline ends. There are 14 residues in the CDR3. Authors' analysis steps: Nucleated cell counts were estimated from reference gene primer amplification. Produced via immunoSEQ multiplex PCR; TCRdb's table is partial and in-frame only. That table gives V, J and clone size, and the DNA gave D and trimming. Of over 120,000 clones listed, roughly four fifths are singletons. Sequenced sample: peripheral blood. This chain joins TRBV6-2 or TRBV6-3 and TRBJ2-3; the D gene is possibly TRBD2 (5 bases). This TCR was sampled from a woman between 50 and 59 years old with active or convalescent COVID-19. The CDR3 region has the DNA TGTGCCAGCAGTTACGGAGCGGACCTTCCTACGCAGTATTTT. Protein sequence: CASSYGADLPTQYF.